The 27 T cell receptor beta chains given below trace back to one sample, sequenced in a study of T-cell reconstitution after alpha-beta-depleted transplantation in children. As it was prepared, the TCRbeta library received unique molecular identifiers. TCRdb processed the PCR reads anew with MiXCR; each CDR3 protein has one entry. The table has tens of thousands of distinct CDR3 sequences, around 4.7% seen once. The input for sequencing was PBMCs, mostly from graft donor cells, taken 180 days after TCRalphabeta/CD19-depleted stem cell transplant. The receptor set was obtained from a boy less than two years old who had a stem cell transplant for acute myeloid leukemia, so the T cells may come from the graft donor.

The sample holds many counts of this clonotype. The chain uses TRBV5-1 and TRBJ2-6; D perhaps matches TRBD1 (7 bases). The CDR3 consists of 19 residues. Germline V lookup: CDR1 SGHRS, CDR2 YFSETQ. V was cut by 6 bases and J by 4 bases, with 26 bases left in between. The CDR3 DNA follows: TGCGCCAGCACCCCTCTCGGGCCCCCAGGGGGGTCCGGGGCCAACGTCCTGACTTTC. Translated, it gives CASTPLGPPGGSGANVLTF.

This clonotype has at least ten counts. The chain uses TRBV7-9 and TRBJ1-1; D gene ambiguous. CDR1 and CDR2 (germline): SEHNR, FQNEAQ (reference sequence). Trimming removed 5 bases at V and 0 bases at J, with 1 base between. This CDR3 is built from 11 residues. The CDR3 sequence: CASSVNTEAFF. Here the CDR3 DNA reads TGTGCCAGCAGCGTGAACACTGAAGCTTTCTTT.

This clonotype was observed a handful of times. The rearrangement joins TRBV5-6 to TRBJ1-3; 12 bases fit TRBD1. Losses at the gene ends were 4 bases for V and 0 bases for J; bases not matched to a gene: 8. Germline V CDR1 and CDR2: SGHDT, YYEEEE. This CDR3 comprises 18 residues. CDR3 nucleotide sequence: TGTGCCAGCAGCCCCGGGACAGGGGGCCGAGTCTCTGGAAACACCATATATTTT. Its translation: CASSPGTGGRVSGNTIYF.

The sample holds many counts of this clonotype. The chain recombines TRBV10-3 with TRBJ2-5; tentative D call: TRBD1 (6 bases). V shed 3 bases and J shed 5 bases, with 13 bases lying between them. The CDR3 runs to 14 residues. Germline V gene sequence: CDR1 ENHRY, CDR2 SYGVKD. CDR3 in DNA: TGTGCCATCAGTGACAGGGGCCAGGGGGAGACCCAGTACTTC. Amino acid sequence: CAISDRGQGETQYF.

This clonotype appeared many times. The chain couples TRBV12-3 or TRBV12-4 to TRBJ1-5; D is ambiguous. V was cut by 8 bases and J by 0 bases, with 8 bases left in between. This CDR3 has 13 residues. The CDR3 DNA follows: TGTGCCAGCTGTATCTATAGCAATCAGCCCCAGCATTTT. Encoded protein: CASCIYSNQPQHF.

This clonotype was found many times. The chain couples TRBV7-9 to TRBJ2-6; D is ambiguous. Germline CDR1 and CDR2: SEHNR and FQNEAQ (reference sequence). Trimming stripped 5 bases from V and 2 bases from J, with 10 bases between. CDR3 length: 15 amino acids. The CDR3 protein is CASSPPGPGANVLTF. CDR3 DNA: TGTGCCAGCAGCCCGCCGGGCCCTGGGGCCAACGTCCTGACTTTC.

This clonotype was observed many times. This chain uses TRBV3-1 with TRBJ2-2, with no clear D. Germline V gene data show CDR1 as LGHDT and CDR2 as YNNKEL (reference sequence). The CDR3 covers 13 residues. V lost 4 bases to trimming and J lost 0 bases, with 3 bases between them. Here the CDR3 DNA reads TGTGCCAGCAGCCCTACGAACACCGGGGAGCTGTTTTTT. It codes for CASSPTNTGELFF.

This clonotype was recorded many times. The chain recombines TRBV5-6 with TRBJ2-5; weak D call: TRBD2 (6 bases). CDR3 length: 14 amino acids. Trimming removed 2 bases from V and 6 bases from J, with 14 bases in between. Germline V gene data show CDR1 as SGHDT and CDR2 as YYEEEE. CDR3 sequence (DNA): TGTGCCAGCAGCTTCCACCCTGGGAGGCAGACCCAGTACTTC. Protein product: CASSFHPGRQTQYF. The whole variable domain, filled in from reference TRBV5-6 and TRBJ2-5, reads DAGVTQSPTHLIKTRGQQVTLRCSPKSGHDTVSWYQQALGQGPQFIFQYYEEEERQRGNFPDRFSGHQFPNYSSELNVNALLLGDSALYLCASSFHPGRQTQYFGPGTRLLVL.

This clonotype was counted many times. The rearrangement links TRBV15 to TRBJ1-5; TRBD1 agrees at 10 bases. Per germline, CDR1 LNHNV and CDR2 YYDKDF (reference sequence). The CDR3 loop spans 16 amino acids. Losses at the gene ends were 1 base for V and 2 bases for J; bases not matched to a gene: 2. As DNA, the CDR3 is TGTGCCACCAGCAGAGGAGGGACAGGGGGCAATCAGCCCCAGCATTTT. Protein product: CATSRGGTGGNQPQHF. The full variable domain, in which reference TRBV15 and TRBJ1-5 provide the parts outside the CDR3, is DAMVIQNPRYQVTQFGKPVTLSCSQTLNHNVMYWYQQKSSQAPKLLFHYYDKDFNNEADTPDNFQSRRPNTSFCFLDIRSPGLGDTAMYLCATSRGGTGGNQPQHFGDGTRLSIL.

In this sample, this clonotype turned up many times. The chain has TRBV5-5 and TRBJ1-4; TRBD1 is a possible D gene (5 bases). Trimming cost V 3 bases and J 8 bases, with 14 bases left between them. This CDR3 is 14 amino acids long. Per germline, CDR1 SGHKS and CDR2 YYEKEE (reference sequence). The CDR3 loop reads CASSSPGLWEKLFF. The CDR3 nucleotides read TGTGCCAGCAGCTCGCCGGGACTCTGGGAAAAACTGTTTTTT.

There are many counts of this clonotype. The rearrangement links TRBV20-1 to TRBJ1-1, with a possible D match to TRBD1 (5 bases). The germline gives CDR1 DFQATT, CDR2 SNEGSKA (reference sequence). The CDR3 contains 14 residues. With 1 base removed from V and 3 bases from J, the gap between germline ends came to 12 bases. CDR3 bases: TGCAGTGCTAGAGTCCCGGGGGTGGACACTGAAGCTTTCTTT. It is translated as CSARVPGVDTEAFF.

In this sample, this clonotype turned up many times. The chain uses TRBV30 and TRBJ2-3, with 9 bases aligning to TRBD2. Per the germline V gene, CDR1 is GTSNPN and CDR2 is SVGIG (reference sequence). This CDR3 is built from 15 residues. After removal of 1 base from V and 4 bases from J, the junction contained 6 bases not matched to a gene. CDR3 nucleotides: TGTGCCTGGAGTGGTCTAGCGGGGCTGGCAGATACGCAGTATTTT. The encoded protein is CAWSGLAGLADTQYF. Full variable domain (missing parts from reference TRBV30 and TRBJ2-3): SQTIHQWPATLVQPVGSPLSLECTVEGTSNPNLYWYRQAAGRGLQLLFYSVGIGQISSEVPQNLSASRPQDRQFILSSKKLLLSDSGFYLCAWSGLAGLADTQYFGPGTRLTVL.

This clonotype was seen ten or more times. V is TRBV19 and J is TRBJ2-1; 11 positions match TRBD2. The CDR3 spans 17 residues. Per germline, CDR1 LNHDA and CDR2 SQIVND (reference sequence). V dropped 2 bases and J dropped 3; count of bases not matched to a gene: 6. CDR3 in amino acids: CASSIRLTSGVYNEQFF. DNA for the CDR3: TGTGCCAGTAGTATAAGGCTGACTAGCGGGGTCTACAATGAGCAGTTCTTC.

The table lists this clonotype with many counts. This chain links TRBV14 with TRBJ1-3; D unclear. Trimming left V 0 bases short and J 0 bases short, with 6 bases between. The germline V gene encodes CDR1 SGHDN and CDR2 FVKESK. The CDR3 has 15 residues. The CDR3 nucleotides are TGTGCCAGCAGCCAAGATGAGTTCTCTGGAAACACCATATATTTT. This codes for CASSQDEFSGNTIYF.

This clonotype was counted many times. The chain carries TRBV20-1 and TRBJ2-2; 12 bases fit TRBD2. The CDR3 runs 15 residues. Per germline, CDR1 DFQATT and CDR2 SNEGSKA (reference sequence). With V trimmed by 3 bases and J by 5 bases, 4 bases remained unmatched. In DNA form, the CDR3 reads TGCAGTGCTAGCCCTAGCGGGGGGGAAACCGGGGAGCTGTTTTTT. Translation: CSASPSGGETGELFF.

Ten or more counts support this clonotype. The V call is TRBV5-1, the J call TRBJ2-7, with 8 bases fitting TRBD1. The germline V gene has CDR1 SGHRS and CDR2 YFSETQ. The CDR3 covers 16 residues. V was clipped by 3 bases and J by 0 bases; unmatched bases: 8. Here the CDR3 reads CASSSGTGRSSYEQYF. The CDR3 DNA is TGCGCCAGCAGCTCGGGGACAGGCCGAAGCTCCTACGAGCAGTACTTC.

There are many counts of this clonotype. The chain recombines TRBV20-1 with TRBJ2-1; D not certain. CDR3 size: 16 residues. V lost 0 bases to trimming and J lost 5 bases, with 17 bases between them. CDR1 is DFQATT, CDR2 SNEGSKA, per germline (reference sequence). This CDR3 is CSARDPAYLPNNEQFF. For the CDR3, the DNA is TGCAGTGCTAGAGATCCCGCCTACCTCCCGAACAATGAGCAGTTCTTC.

This clonotype was counted ten times or more. This chain uses TRBV7-9 with TRBJ2-7, with 11 bases lining up with TRBD2. Germline values: CDR1 SEHNR, CDR2 FQNEAQ (reference sequence). The CDR3 length is 15 residues. With 4 bases clipped from V and 2 bases from J, the junction kept 4 bases outside the gene matches. The CDR3: CASSSTSGGTYEQYF. DNA of the CDR3: TGTGCCAGCAGCTCAACTAGCGGGGGTACCTACGAGCAGTACTTC.

This clonotype was counted ten times or more. The chain couples TRBV7-9 to TRBJ1-2; D unresolved. V lost 5 bases to trimming and J lost 3 bases, with 10 bases between them. Germline CDR1 is SEHNR and CDR2 is FQNEAQ (reference sequence). The CDR3 consists of 13 residues. CDR3 DNA: TGTGCCAGCAGCCAACATGGACACTATGGCTACACCTTC. Protein sequence: CASSQHGHYGYTF.

In this sample, this clonotype turned up many times. The V call is TRBV7-2, the J call TRBJ1-1; no clear D gene. The CDR3 totals 13 residues. Germline CDR1 SGHTA, CDR2 FQGNSA. Trimming left V 1 base short and J 2 bases short, with 5 bases between. The CDR3 nucleotides are TGTGCCAGCAGCTTAGGGGCTAACACTGAAGCTTTCTTT. Translation: CASSLGANTEAFF.

The gene calls are TRBV18 and TRBJ2-7; D is unresolved. The CDR3 contains 12 residues. Looked up from germline, CDR1 is KGHSH and CDR2 is LQKENI. V was cut by 3 bases and J by 3 bases, with 6 bases left in between. This CDR3 reads CASSPRSYEQYF. DNA for the CDR3: TGTGCCAGCTCACCCAGGAGCTACGAGCAGTACTTC.

This clonotype appeared many times. J is TRBJ1-5 and V is TRBV12-3 or TRBV12-4, with unresolved D. V was cut by 4 bases and J by 3 bases, with 13 bases left in between. The CDR3 covers 15 residues. CDR3 DNA sequence: TGTGCCAGCAGTTCCCTTGGGCCCTTCAATCAGCCCCAGCATTTT. Its translation is CASSSLGPFNQPQHF.

This clonotype occurred many times. V and J are TRBV9 and TRBJ1-6, with D maybe TRBD1 (6 bases). Trimming removed 3 bases from V and 2 bases from J, with 15 bases in between. The CDR3 covers 17 residues. Germline assignment: CDR1 SGDLS and CDR2 YYNGEE. The CDR3 loop is CASSGNRAQPYNSPLHF. DNA for the CDR3: TGTGCCAGCAGCGGCAACAGGGCGCAACCCTATAATTCACCCCTCCACTTT.

This clonotype was observed many times. V usage is TRBV5-5 and J usage is TRBJ2-3; D not certain. This CDR3 comprises 15 residues. Germline-derived CDR1 and CDR2 are SGHKS and YYEKEE (reference sequence). V was pared by 6 bases and J by 2 bases, with 16 bases between. The CDR3 sequence: CASTPWAEYTDTQYF. In DNA form, the CDR3 reads TGTGCCAGCACCCCTTGGGCAGAATACACAGATACGCAGTATTTT. Full variable domain (missing parts from reference TRBV5-5 and TRBJ2-3): DAGVTQSPTHLIKTRGQQVTLRCSPISGHKSVSWYQQVLGQGPQFIFQYYEKEERGRGNFPDRFSARQFPNYSSELNVNALLLGDSALYLCASTPWAEYTDTQYFGPGTRLTVL.

This clonotype has ten or more counts. The chain is built from TRBV5-4 and TRBJ1-5; 11 bases align to TRBD1. CDR1 SGHNT and CDR2 YYREEE come from the germline V gene (reference sequence). J was trimmed by 7 bases and V by 0 bases; bases with no gene match: 15. The CDR3 is made up of 19 amino acids. CDR3 protein: CASSLGLGQGELGSQPQHF. CDR3 DNA: TGTGCCAGCAGCTTGGGTCTGGGACAGGGGGAACTCGGATCCCAGCCCCAGCATTTT.

There are many counts of this clonotype. This chain links TRBV19 with TRBJ1-5; D gene unclear. In germline, CDR1 is LNHDA, CDR2 SQIVND (reference sequence). The V gene lost 1 base and the J gene lost 5 bases, with 3 bases spanning the gap. The CDR3 runs 12 residues. CDR3 nucleotide sequence: TGTGCCAGTAGTATAGGGGATCAGCCCCAGCATTTT. This translates into CASSIGDQPQHF. The full variable domain, rest sourced from reference TRBV19 and TRBJ1-5, is DGGITQSPKYLFRKEGQNVTLSCEQNLNHDAMYWYRQDPGQGLRLIYYSQIVNDFQKGDIAEGYSVSREKKESFPLTVTSAQKNPTAFYLCASSIGDQPQHFGDGTRLSIL.

This sequence joins TRBV5-4 and TRBJ2-2, with a weak D call TRBD1 (5 bases). The germline V gene has CDR1 SGHNT and CDR2 YYREEE (reference sequence). The V gene lost 7 bases and the J gene lost 3 bases, with 16 bases spanning the gap. The CDR3 runs 15 residues. CDR3 region: CASSRAHRDTGELFF. In nucleotides, the CDR3 is TGTGCCAGCTCCAGGGCTCATCGGGACACCGGGGAGCTGTTTTTT.